This entry concerns a single T cell receptor (beta chain). Its target is not known. This sample was included in a study of T-cell memory formation after mild COVID-19. Study-level background: TCR clusters showed largely donor specificity. Findings and limits, study-wide: Contracting clones localized mainly to CM and EM when CD4+ and mainly to EMRA when CD8+. Among clones contracting day 15 to 85, CD4/CD8 was balanced, whereas later expanders leaned CD4+.

5'RACE, which relied on constant-segment primers, yielded TCR alpha and TCR beta cDNA libraries carrying sample barcodes and UMIs. From the 5' RACE reads, TCRdb called clonotypes with MiXCR, one entry per CDR3 protein. The sample includes roughly 600,000 distinct CDR3 sequences, more than 15% of them seen just once. The sequence derives from an adult woman who had mild COVID-19 (a few samples of this study predate the infection). Cell type and time point are not known. The specimen was PBMCs or a T cell subset sorted from them (not recorded which).

The CDR3 loop reads CASSSQGETPDPHEQFF. In nucleotides, the CDR3 is TGTGCCAGCAGCTCTCAGGGGGAGACACCTGACCCCCATGAGCAGTTCTTC. The J gene is TRBJ2-1, the V gene TRBV7-2, with 7 bases fitting TRBD1. Germline assignment: CDR1 SGHTA and CDR2 FQGNSA. The CDR3 runs 17 residues. The J segment lost 8 bases and the V segment lost 4 bases, leaving 17 bases of the junction unmatched.